Listed here are 6 T cell receptor beta chains from one sample, sequenced in a study of CD8 T cells in ankylosing spondylitis. TCRdb itself ran the 5' RACE reads through MiXCR, one entry per CDR3 protein. Among about 250,000 distinct CDR3 sequences, 20% to 30% were seen once, and the ten largest hold over 0.55%. The sequenced sample consisted of blood, either unsorted or a sorted T cell fraction (not recorded which). The receptors derive from a male donor with ankylosing spondylitis or in good health (not recorded which).

The chain carries TRBV5-1 and TRBJ2-5; 7 nucleotides align to TRBD1. The CDR3 contains 13 residues. CDR1 is SGHRS and CDR2 is YFSETQ in the germline V gene. With V trimmed by 4 bases and J by 5 bases, 5 bases remained unmatched. CDR3 protein: CASSRDSSETQYF. The CDR3 DNA reads as TGCGCCAGCAGCCGGGACAGTTCCGAGACCCAGTACTTC.

This clonotype was picked up many times. This chain's CDR3 is CSAAGTSGGLNEQFF. The CDR3 DNA sequence: TGCAGTGCCGCCGGGACTAGCGGGGGGTTAAATGAGCAGTTCTTC. This chain joins TRBV20-1 and TRBJ2-1; TRBD2 matches 15 bases. With 6 bases clipped from V and 7 bases from J, the junction kept 7 bases outside the gene matches. Per the germline V gene, CDR1 is DFQATT and CDR2 is SNEGSKA (reference sequence). This CDR3 region has 15 residues.

In this sample, this clonotype turned up a few times. The rearrangement uses TRBV20-1 and TRBJ2-1, with 12 bases aligning to TRBD2. This CDR3 region has 15 residues. Per the germline V gene, CDR1 is DFQATT and CDR2 is SNEGSKA (reference sequence). With 6 bases clipped from V and 6 bases from J, the junction kept 9 bases outside the gene matches. The CDR3 bases are TGCAGTGCCAACCTAGCGGGGGGGGCCTCCAATGAGCAGTTCTTC. This translates into CSANLAGGASNEQFF.

This chain links TRBV10-3 with TRBJ2-5; no clear D. V was pared by 10 bases and J by 0 bases, with 12 bases between. CDR3 length: 13 residues. In germline, CDR1 is ENHRY, CDR2 SYGVKD. DNA of the CDR3: TGTGCCACGACACCTGAGTACCAAGAGACCCAGTACTTC. Its translation: CATTPEYQETQYF.

In this sample, this clonotype turned up a few times. The V call is TRBV7-6, the J call TRBJ2-3, with D possibly called TRBD1 or TRBD2 (5 bases each). There are 14 residues in the CDR3. V dropped 3 bases and J dropped 6 bases, with 13 bases sitting between them. Looked up from germline, CDR1 is SGHVS and CDR2 is FNYEAQ. CDR3 residues: CASSLPGRWDTQYF. The CDR3 coding sequence is TGTGCCAGCAGCTTGCCGGGGCGCTGGGATACGCAGTATTTT.

This clonotype occurred a few times. The chain recombines TRBV12-3 or TRBV12-4 with TRBJ2-3; tentative D call: TRBD2 (5 bases). The ends were cut back, 5 bases at V and 2 bases at J, with 17 bases in the middle. The CDR3 loop spans 16 amino acids. The CDR3 DNA reads TGTGCCAGCAGTCCCGGACCTAGCTACCCCACAGATACGCAGTATTTT. The encoded protein is CASSPGPSYPTDTQYF.